This T cell receptor (beta chain) was recovered during a study of T cell clonotyping in hematopoietic cell transplantation. The study's findings and limits: At the given depth, recipient repertoires were over 95% de novo clonotypes. Recipient TCR diversity dropped after transplant; expanded clonotypes rose from day 30 to 180. Broader posttransplant TCR repertoire diversity was predicted by graft donor and pretransplant recipient Inverse Simpson Index values.

Sequencing used immunoSEQ multiplex PCR; TCRdb keeps in-frame clones, though not all of them. There are 17,000 or so clones in the sample; 71% occur only once, and 8% to 10% lies in the top ten. CDR3 size: 10 residues. Trimming took 10 bases from V and 3 from J, leaving 6 bases between them. The germline gives CDR1 ENHRY, CDR2 SYGVKD. In the case of this clone: Its antigen is currently unknown.

The clonotype was recovered from a woman aged 55-70 years in good health. Some clones in this sample may be carry-over from other donors' samples. The sample taken for sequencing was peripheral blood mononuclear cells. The chain employs TRBV10-3 and TRBJ1-2; unclear D gene. CDR3 sequence: CATADYGYTF. The CDR3 DNA is TGTGCCACGGCCGACTATGGCTACACCTTC.